This T cell receptor (beta chain) appears in the sequencing data of a study of graft-versus-host responses after intestinal transplantation. Study-wide context: Following induction with anti-thymocyte globulin, all recipients were given tacrolimus and steroids for around three years.

The researchers put about 200,000 CFSE-labeled responder cells into plates with about 200,000 irradiated, violet-dye-labeled stimulator cells. Proliferating CFSE-low CD3+CD4+ and CD3+CD8+ responders were sorted after the reaction. Findings and limits, study-wide: Within allografts, high graft-versus-host to host-versus-graft clonal ratios were seen among patients with graft-donor T cell macrochimerism.

This clone was found once. Sequenced by immunoSEQ multiplex PCR; TCRdb stores in-frame clones only, minus some. The sample has 9,000 to 10,000 clones; roughly 29% are singletons. Germline V gene lookup returns CDR1 SEHNR and CDR2 FQNEAQ (reference sequence). The CDR3 covers 14 residues. J lost 3 bases, V lost 5 bases, and 7 bases had no gene match. V gene TRBV7-9 combines with J gene TRBJ2-7; 7 bases are a match to TRBD1. The sequenced sample was alloreactive CD4+ T cells from a mixed lymphocyte reaction culture, obtained before intestinal transplant. The subset here: CFSE-low proliferating T cells sorted from roughly 6-day pre-transplant mixed lymphocyte reaction (GvH or HvG direction). The source of this sequence is a human patient who received an intestinal transplant. The CDR3 DNA reads TGTGCCAGCAGCCCTCCGCCAGGGGGCTACGAGCAGTACTTC. It encodes CASSPPPGGYEQYF.